The 15 T cell receptor beta chains in this list originate from one sample, sequenced in a study of blood T cell repertoires in COVID-19. Here immunoSEQ multiplex PCR was the method, and the copy in TCRdb shows in-frame clones only, minus some. This sample has approximately 120,000 clones; approximately 82% occur once, and the top ten carry 15% to 20%. Sequencing was performed on peripheral blood. These receptors were collected from a woman aged 55-69 years with acute or convalescent COVID-19.

The sample holds a few counts of this clone. The chain uses TRBV7-3 and TRBJ2-6; 7 bases agree with TRBD1. Trimming removed 5 bases from V and 2 bases from J; junction bases left unmatched: 9. The CDR3 contains 17 residues. CDR1 is SGHTA and CDR2 is FQGTGA in the germline V gene. The CDR3 loop reads CASSQGQNPAGANVLTF. CDR3 nucleotide sequence: TGTGCCAGCAGCCAGGGACAGAATCCAGCTGGGGCCAACGTCCTGACTTTC.

The rearrangement uses TRBV12-5 and TRBJ2-1; tentatively, D is TRBD2 (7 bases). CDR3 length: 17 residues. CDR1 LGHNT and CDR2 FRNRAP come from the germline V gene. Trimming took 1 base from V and 1 from J, leaving 14 bases between them. The CDR3 DNA sequence: TGTGCTAGTGGTTTGGCAGGGGAGGGCCCGTCCTACAATGAGCAGTTCTTC. Its protein product is CASGLAGEGPSYNEQFF.

The chain combines TRBV5-5 with TRBJ1-4; D call uncertain. Germline CDR1 SGHKS, CDR2 YYEKEE (reference sequence). Deletions cut 4 bases from V and 4 bases from J, with 14 bases between. CDR3 length: 15 amino acids. CDR3 region: CASSPESLHNEKLFF. The CDR3 DNA reads TGTGCCAGCAGCCCGGAGAGCCTTCATAATGAAAAACTGTTTTTT. Full variable domain (rest looked up from reference TRBV5-5 and TRBJ1-4): DAGVTQSPTHLIKTRGQQVTLRCSPISGHKSVSWYQQVLGQGPQFIFQYYEKEERGRGNFPDRFSARQFPNYSSELNVNALLLGDSALYLCASSPESLHNEKLFFGSGTQLSVL.

The chain combines TRBV11-2 with TRBJ2-1; possibly TRBD2 for D (5 bases). Germline loops: CDR1 SGHAT, CDR2 FQNNGV. Trimming shortened V by 5 bases and J by 3 bases, and 11 bases separated the two germline ends. The CDR3 is made up of 14 amino acids. CDR3 region: CASSQGSSYNEQFF. CDR3 in DNA: TGTGCCAGCAGCCAAGGGAGCAGCTACAATGAGCAGTTCTTC.

This clone was recorded once. The rearrangement joins TRBV6-5 to TRBJ1-2; D remains ambiguous. Germline CDR1 and CDR2: MNHEY and SVGAGI. The CDR3 loop spans 13 amino acids. V lost 0 bases and J lost 5, with 7 bases in between. Here the CDR3 reads CASSYSRGYGYTF. CDR3 DNA: TGTGCCAGCAGTTACTCGAGAGGGTATGGCTACACCTTC.

The chain has TRBV3-1 (or the pseudogene TRBV3-2) and TRBJ2-2; D perhaps matches TRBD2 (5 bases). In germline, CDR1 is LGHDT, CDR2 YNNKEL (reference sequence). CDR3 length: 13 amino acids. V lost 8 bases to trimming and J lost 6 bases, with 13 bases between them. CDR3 residues: CASSRGGSGELFF. The CDR3 region has the DNA TGTGCCAGCTCCCGTGGAGGATCCGGGGAGCTGTTTTTT.

CDR3 DNA sequence: TGTGCCAGCAGTGATCTACGCGTCCGAGGCACAGATACGCAGTATTTT. Its translation: CASSDLRVRGTDTQYF. This chain links TRBV25-1 with TRBJ2-3; unclear D gene. The CDR3 covers 16 residues. Germline values: CDR1 MGHDK, CDR2 SYGVNS. V lost 3 bases and J lost 1, with 14 bases in between.

This rearrangement joins TRBV12-5 to TRBJ2-2, with D perhaps TRBD2 (5 bases). This CDR3 is built from 14 residues. Germline CDR1 LGHNT, CDR2 FRNRAP. V dropped 0 bases and J dropped 4 bases, with 6 bases sitting between them. CDR3 nucleotide sequence: TGTGCTAGTGGTTTGGTAGGACTCACCGGGGAGCTGTTTTTT. It encodes CASGLVGLTGELFF.

The table lists this clone with a few counts. J is TRBJ1-5 and V is TRBV28; 7 bases agree with TRBD1. J gave up 10 bases and V 2 bases, and 11 bases lay outside the gene matches. Germline V lookup: CDR1 MDHEN, CDR2 SYDVKM. The CDR3 contains 15 residues. For the CDR3, the DNA is TGTGCCAGCAGTTTACCGGGACAGCTCGCCCGACCCCAGCATTTT. It is translated as CASSLPGQLARPQHF.

The chain employs TRBV9 and TRBJ1-2, with 8 bases lining up with TRBD1. Germline V lookup: CDR1 SGDLS, CDR2 YYNGEE. This CDR3 is built from 15 residues. J was trimmed by 4 bases and V by 4 bases; bases with no gene match: 9. This chain's CDR3 is CASSPWTGTTYGYTF. CDR3 DNA sequence: TGTGCCAGCAGCCCTTGGACAGGGACAACCTATGGCTACACCTTC.

The V and J genes are TRBV6-5 and TRBJ1-6; 7 bases agree with TRBD1. J was trimmed by 9 bases and V by 5 bases; bases with no gene match: 10. The V gene's germline CDR1 is MNHEY and CDR2 SVGAGI. The CDR3 covers 15 residues. In nucleotides, the CDR3 is TGTGCCAGCAGTAAGATGGGACAGCGAGTTTCACCCCTCCACTTT. It specifies CASSKMGQRVSPLHF.

The chain is built from TRBV11-2 and TRBJ1-2; D might be TRBD1 (6 bases). V was shortened by 4 bases and J by 2 bases, with 14 bases between the two germline ends. The CDR3 has 15 amino acids. Germline V CDR1 and CDR2: SGHAT, FQNNGV. The CDR3 is CASSSIGQSNYGYTF. The CDR3 DNA reads TGTGCCAGCAGCTCAATTGGACAGAGCAACTATGGCTACACCTTC.

CDR3 sequence reads: CASGLASEGNQPQHF. In nucleotides, the CDR3 is TGTGCTAGTGGTTTGGCCAGCGAGGGAAATCAGCCCCAGCATTTT. The V and J genes are TRBV12-5 and TRBJ1-5; D gene ambiguous. This CDR3 is built from 15 residues. Trimming removed 1 base at V and 4 bases at J, with 11 bases between. Germline V gives CDR1 LGHNT, CDR2 FRNRAP. Full variable domain (outside the CDR3, taken from reference TRBV12-5 and TRBJ1-5): DARVTQTPRHKVTEMGQEVTMRCQPILGHNTVFWYRQTMMQGLELLAYFRNRAPLDDSGMPKDRFSAEMPDATLATLKIQPSEPRDSAVYFCASGLASEGNQPQHFGDGTRLSIL.

J is TRBJ1-2 and V is TRBV6-2 or TRBV6-3; no clear D. Looked up from germline, CDR1 is MNHEY and CDR2 is SVGEGT. The CDR3 has 12 amino acids. The ends were cut back, 4 bases at V and 8 bases at J, with 11 bases in the middle. The CDR3 bases are TGTGCCAGCAGTTGGGCCAGTTTCGGCTACACCTTC. Its translation is CASSWASFGYTF.

The chain carries TRBV19 and TRBJ1-5, with D possibly TRBD1 on 5 matching bases. The V and J ends lost 5 bases and 9 bases respectively, with 11 bases between them. CDR3 size: 12 residues. The germline CDR1 and CDR2 sequences are LNHDA and SQIVND (reference sequence). CDR3 loop: CASSLSGGPQHF. Here the CDR3 DNA reads TGTGCCAGTAGTCTTAGCGGGGGGCCCCAGCATTTT.